Given below is one T cell receptor beta chain in context. This sample stems from a study of blood T cell repertoires in COVID-19. V lost 10 bases and J lost 6; bases outside the gene matches: 15. The CDR3 extends over 15 amino acids. CDR1 MDHEN and CDR2 SYDVKM come from the germline V gene. Method: immunoSEQ multiplex PCR; TCRdb's copy keeps in-frame clones and lacks some. The data hold 28,000 or so clones, with over 90% observed a single time. The receptor comes from a human donor in a cohort sampled during active COVID-19. This chain connects TRBV28 to TRBJ2-3, with TRBD1 matching over 8 bases. Source material: peripheral blood. CDR3 sequence reads: CATTLGQGRIDTQYF. The CDR3 DNA is TGTGCCACCACCCTTGGACAGGGCAGGATCGATACGCAGTATTTT.